Below are 17 T cell receptor beta chains sequenced from a single sample in a study of vaccination and CD4 T cells after COVID-19. Sequencing of cultured CD4+ T cell DNA used the Oncomine TCR Beta short-read assay. One entry per CDR3 protein results from TCRdb running MiXCR on the PCR reads. This table holds roughly 9,400 distinct CDR3 sequences, roughly 61% found once. Their target antigens are unknown. Treatment: approximately 9-day PBMC culture with coronavirus spike peptide pools or control peptides (ViraFEST assay). Sequenced: CD4+ T cells from blood, cultured in vitro. The origin of the receptors is a human donor who had recovered from COVID-19.

The chain recombines TRBV27 with TRBJ1-2, with TRBD1 matching 10 bases. J was trimmed by 6 bases and V by 6 bases; bases with no gene match: 7. Germline V gene lookup returns CDR1 MNHEY and CDR2 SMNVEV (reference sequence). The CDR3 totals 14 residues. CDR3 in DNA: TGTGCCAGCAGCCGCCGGGACAGGGGCAATGGCTACACCTTC. This codes for CASSRRDRGNGYTF.

This chain uses TRBV20-1 with TRBJ2-5; tentatively, D is TRBD2 (6 bases). Germline CDR1 is DFQATT and CDR2 is SNEGSKA (reference sequence). Trimming took 5 bases from V and 5 from J, leaving 18 bases between them. This CDR3 has 14 residues. The CDR3 reads CSAGGGTGDETQYF. The CDR3 bases are TGCAGTGCTGGGGGTGGTACGGGGGACGAGACCCAGTACTTC.

The V and J genes are TRBV7-6 and TRBJ1-2, with D unclear. CDR1 is SGHVS, CDR2 FNYEAQ, per germline. Between the trimmed V and J ends, which lost 0 bases and 6 bases, there was a span of 11 bases. This CDR3 region has 14 residues. In DNA, the CDR3 is TGTGCCAGCAGCTTAGCGCATGGGATTAATGGCTACACCTTC. Translated: CASSLAHGINGYTF. The whole variable domain, filled in from reference TRBV7-6 and TRBJ1-2, reads GAGVSQSPRYKVTKRGQDVALRCDPISGHVSLYWYRQALGQGPEFLTYFNYEAQQDKSGLPNDRFSAERPEGSISTLTIQRTEQRDSAMYRCASSLAHGINGYTFGSGTRLTVV.

A few counts support this clonotype. The chain uses TRBV20-1 and TRBJ1-1; a weak D match, TRBD1 (5 bases). The CDR3 is 14 amino acids. Germline CDR1 DFQATT, CDR2 SNEGSKA (reference sequence). Trimming stripped 3 bases from V and 4 bases from J, with 15 bases between. CDR3 DNA sequence: TGCAGTGCTAGTAAGGTTACAGGTTTCACTGAAGCTTTCTTT. Translating gives CSASKVTGFTEAFF.

The chain joins TRBV7-2 to TRBJ2-1; 11 bases fit TRBD2. Germline V CDR1 and CDR2: SGHTA, FQGNSA. The V and J ends lost 4 bases and 6 bases, in that order; junction bases with no gene match: 8. The CDR3 covers 16 residues. DNA of the CDR3: TGTGCCAGCAGCTCCCGACTAGCGGGATCGGTCAATGAGCAGTTCTTC. Protein: CASSSRLAGSVNEQFF.

This clonotype turned up a few times. The chain is built from TRBV11-2 and TRBJ2-5, with 11 bases identical to TRBD2. V trimming: 0 bases; J trimming: 4 bases; junction bases outside the gene matches: 1. The CDR3 length is 15 residues. Germline V CDR1 and CDR2: SGHAT, FQNNGV. The CDR3 is CASSLEGLAVETQYF. The CDR3 coding sequence is TGTGCCAGCAGCTTAGAGGGACTAGCGGTAGAGACCCAGTACTTC. Variable domain in full (rest from reference TRBV11-2 and TRBJ2-5): EAGVAQSPRYKIIEKRQSVAFWCNPISGHATLYWYQQILGQGPKLLIQFQNNGVVDDSQLPKDRFSAERLKGVDSTLKIQPAKLEDSAVYLCASSLEGLAVETQYFGPGTRLLVL.

This clonotype was picked up a small number of times. The gene calls are TRBV7-2 and TRBJ2-7, with 9 nucleotides matching TRBD2. Germline V gene sequence: CDR1 SGHTA, CDR2 FQGNSA. V lost 3 bases and J lost 2; bases outside the gene matches: 5. The CDR3 contains 15 residues. The CDR3 DNA reads TGTGCCAGCAGCTTGCGGGGGACTAGCCCCTACGAGCAGTACTTC. Protein: CASSLRGTSPYEQYF.

In DNA form, the CDR3 reads TGTGCCAGCAGCCCTGGGACAGCCCAAGAGACCCAGTACTTC. Its protein product is CASSPGTAQETQYF. The chain is built from TRBV2 and TRBJ2-5, with 7 bases lining up with TRBD1. The CDR3 sequence is 14 residues long. Germline V gives CDR1 SNHLY, CDR2 FYNNEI. With V trimmed by 6 bases and J by 1 base, 5 bases remained unmatched.

CDR3 sequence reads: CASSQAREKLFF. The CDR3, as DNA: TGCGCCAGCAGCCAGGCCCGGGAAAAACTGTTTTTT. This chain joins TRBV4-1 and TRBJ1-4, with D unclear. This CDR3 spans 12 amino acids. V shed 3 bases and J shed 8 bases, with 7 bases lying between them. Germline V lookup: CDR1 MGHRA, CDR2 YSYEKL.

This clonotype was detected once. This CDR3 fails to terminate in the conserved phenylalanine or tryptophan, so it likely reflects a read error. J is TRBJ1-2 and V is TRBV20-1; 11 bases align to TRBD1. Trimming at V came to 6 bases and at J to 8 bases, leaving 5 bases not matched to a gene. CDR1 DFQATT and CDR2 SNEGSKA come from the germline V gene (reference sequence). The CDR3 extends over 12 amino acids. The CDR3 sequence: CSADRGRRGYTL. The CDR3 bases are TGCAGTGCGGACAGGGGGCGCAGGGGCTACACCCTC.

The chain joins TRBV28 to TRBJ2-7; a weak D match, TRBD2 (5 bases). This CDR3 region has 15 residues. Germline V gives CDR1 MDHEN, CDR2 SYDVKM. V was clipped by 7 bases and J by 5 bases, with 21 bases between them. CDR3 protein: CASKPGTRVINEQYF. In DNA, the CDR3 is TGTGCCAGCAAACCAGGTACTAGGGTTATCAACGAGCAGTACTTC.

The V gene is TRBV11-2, the J gene TRBJ2-6; tentatively, D is TRBD1 or TRBD2 (5 bases each). V was shortened by 2 bases and J by 0 bases, with 8 bases between the two germline ends. This CDR3 is 16 amino acids long. The germline V gene encodes CDR1 SGHAT and CDR2 FQNNGV. CDR3 coding DNA: TGTGCCAGCAGCTTACAGGGAGCCTCTGGGGCCAACGTCCTGACTTTC. It yields the protein CASSLQGASGANVLTF.

The rearrangement joins TRBV7-9 to TRBJ2-7; TRBD2 matches at 10 bases. Germline V gene lookup returns CDR1 SEHNR and CDR2 FQNEAQ (reference sequence). The CDR3 runs 14 residues. The trim removed 5 bases at V and 2 bases at J, leaving 3 bases unmatched. The CDR3 spells CASSKLAGPYEQYF. In nucleotides, the CDR3 is TGTGCCAGCAGCAAACTAGCGGGGCCCTACGAGCAGTACTTC. Variable domain in full (rest from reference TRBV7-9 and TRBJ2-7): DTGVSQNPRHKITKRGQNVTFRCDPISEHNRLYWYRQTLGQGPEFLTYFQNEAQLEKSRLLSDRFSAERPKGSFSTLEIQRTEQGDSAMYLCASSKLAGPYEQYFGPGTRLTVT.

This sequence joins TRBV12-3 or TRBV12-4 and TRBJ1-2; tentatively, D is TRBD1 (5 bases). V gave up 1 base and J gave up 6 bases, with 9 bases separating them. The CDR3 loop spans 13 amino acids. DNA for the CDR3: TGTGCCAGCAGTTTAGGACCAGGGCATGGCTACACCTTC. Translated, it gives CASSLGPGHGYTF.

V usage is TRBV28 and J usage is TRBJ1-1, with no clear D. CDR1 and CDR2 (germline): MDHEN, SYDVKM. There are 12 residues in the CDR3. V was trimmed by 2 bases and J by 7 bases, leaving 8 bases between them. Here the CDR3 reads CASSLARDEAFF. Written as DNA, the CDR3 is TGTGCCAGCAGTTTAGCCCGAGATGAAGCTTTCTTT. The full variable domain, with the rest looked up from reference TRBV28 and TRBJ1-1, is DVKVTQSSRYLVKRTGEKVFLECVQDMDHENMFWYRQDPGLGLRLIYFSYDVKMKEKGDIPEGYSVSREKKERFSLILESASTNQTSMYLCASSLARDEAFFGQGTRLTVV.

The chain joins TRBV20-1 to TRBJ2-1; 8 nucleotides agree with TRBD2. Losses at the gene ends were 3 bases for V and 7 bases for J; bases not matched to a gene: 14. The CDR3 runs 16 residues. Germline-derived CDR1 and CDR2 are DFQATT and SNEGSKA (reference sequence). The CDR3 DNA follows: TGCAGTGCTAGTATGGTTAGCGGGAACATATTTAATGAGCAGTTCTTC. Translating gives CSASMVSGNIFNEQFF.

The chain joins TRBV25-1 to TRBJ1-6; TRBD1 might be the D (5 bases). The germline V gene encodes CDR1 MGHDK and CDR2 SYGVNS. The CDR3 extends over 16 amino acids. Trimming removed 2 bases at V and 10 bases at J, with 18 bases between. The CDR3 sequence is CASSEGFLGDGSPLHF. The CDR3, as DNA: TGTGCCAGCAGTGAAGGCTTCTTAGGGGACGGGTCACCCCTCCACTTT.